Sequencing of this T cell receptor beta chain was carried out in a study of cytomegalovirus exposure and HLA in healthy donors. Trimming left V 1 base short and J 6 bases short, with 13 bases between. Per germline, CDR1 MNHNS and CDR2 SASEGT. The CDR3 is 15 residues long. Whole-study findings and limits: On later analysis, the bulk of CMV-associated TCR beta chains appeared to be HLA-restricted.

Notes on this clone: What it binds is not known.

The PCR contained 60 Vbeta and 13 Jbeta primers. Measured with immunoSEQ multiplex PCR; TCRdb has only the in-frame clones, and not every one. The data contain 230,000 or so clones, around nine tenths of them singletons. The chain recombines TRBV6-1 with TRBJ1-5; D unclear. This receptor was taken from a girl aged 2 to 9 in good health and CMV-seronegative. The material sequenced was PBMCs. DNA for the CDR3: TGTGCCAGCAGTGAAGATAGGTCAACGGGTCAGCCCCAGCATTTT. Amino acids: CASSEDRSTGQPQHF.